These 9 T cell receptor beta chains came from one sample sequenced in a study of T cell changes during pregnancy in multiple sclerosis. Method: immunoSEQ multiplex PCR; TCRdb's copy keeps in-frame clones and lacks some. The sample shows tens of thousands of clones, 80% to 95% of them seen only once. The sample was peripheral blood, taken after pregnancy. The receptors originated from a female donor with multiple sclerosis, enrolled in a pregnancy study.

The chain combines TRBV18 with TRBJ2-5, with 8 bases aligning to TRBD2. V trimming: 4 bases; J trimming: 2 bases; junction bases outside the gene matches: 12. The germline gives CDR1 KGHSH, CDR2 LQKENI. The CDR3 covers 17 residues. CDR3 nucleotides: TGTGCCAGCTCACACCTCTTCGCGGGGGGCCCACAAGAGACCCAGTACTTC. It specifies CASSHLFAGGPQETQYF.

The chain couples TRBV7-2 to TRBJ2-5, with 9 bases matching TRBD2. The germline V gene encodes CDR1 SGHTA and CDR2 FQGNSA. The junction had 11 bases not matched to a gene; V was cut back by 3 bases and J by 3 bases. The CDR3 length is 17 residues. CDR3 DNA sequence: TGTGCCAGCAGCTTTAGTGTGGGGCTAGCGGGGAAAGAGACCCAGTACTTC. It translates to CASSFSVGLAGKETQYF.

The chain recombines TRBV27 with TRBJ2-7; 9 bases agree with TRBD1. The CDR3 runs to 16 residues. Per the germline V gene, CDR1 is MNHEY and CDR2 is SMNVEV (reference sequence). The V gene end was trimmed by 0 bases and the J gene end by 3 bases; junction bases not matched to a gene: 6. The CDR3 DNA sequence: TGTGCCAGCAGTTTATCCGGGACAGGGAGGATCTACGAGCAGTACTTC. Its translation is CASSLSGTGRIYEQYF.

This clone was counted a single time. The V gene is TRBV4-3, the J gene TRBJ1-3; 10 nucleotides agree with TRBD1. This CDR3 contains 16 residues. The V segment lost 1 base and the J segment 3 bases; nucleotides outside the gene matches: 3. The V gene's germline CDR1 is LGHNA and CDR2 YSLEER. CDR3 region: CASSQAGQGVGNTIYF. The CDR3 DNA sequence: TGCGCCAGCAGCCAAGCCGGACAGGGGGTTGGAAACACCATATATTTT.

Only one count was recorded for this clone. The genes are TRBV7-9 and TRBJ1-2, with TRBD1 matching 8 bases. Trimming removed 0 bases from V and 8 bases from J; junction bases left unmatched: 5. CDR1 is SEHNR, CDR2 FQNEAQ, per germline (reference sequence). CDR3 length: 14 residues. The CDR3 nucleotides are TGTGCCAGCAGCTTAGCGCACAGGGGGGTCGGCTACACCTTC. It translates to CASSLAHRGVGYTF.

The CDR3 nucleotides read TGTGCCAGCAGTGAAGCTGCGGGACAGCTTGAAAAACTGTTTTTT. Amino acids: CASSEAAGQLEKLFF. The rearrangement links TRBV6-1 to TRBJ1-4; 7 positions agree with TRBD1. The V segment lost 0 bases and the J segment 7 bases; nucleotides outside the gene matches: 5. This CDR3 is built from 15 residues. Looked up from germline, CDR1 is MNHNS and CDR2 is SASEGT.

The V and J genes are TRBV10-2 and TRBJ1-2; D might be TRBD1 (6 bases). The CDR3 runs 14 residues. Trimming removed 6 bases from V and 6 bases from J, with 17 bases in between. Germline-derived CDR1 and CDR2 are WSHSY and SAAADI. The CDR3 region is CASRNRQGIDGYTF. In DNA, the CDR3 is TGCGCCAGCAGGAACAGGCAGGGGATTGATGGCTACACCTTC.

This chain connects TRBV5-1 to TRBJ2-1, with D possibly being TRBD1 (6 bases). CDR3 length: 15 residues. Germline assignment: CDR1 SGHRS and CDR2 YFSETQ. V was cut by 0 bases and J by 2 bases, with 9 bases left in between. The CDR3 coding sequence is TGCGCCAGCAGCTTGGGGGCAGGGGCCTACAATGAGCAGTTCTTC. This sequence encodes CASSLGAGAYNEQFF. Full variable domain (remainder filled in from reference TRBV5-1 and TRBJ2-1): KAGVTQTPRYLIKTRGQQVTLSCSPISGHRSVSWYQQTPGQGLQFLFEYFSETQRNKGNFPGRFSGRQFSNSRSEMNVSTLELGDSALYLCASSLGAGAYNEQFFGPGTRLTVL.

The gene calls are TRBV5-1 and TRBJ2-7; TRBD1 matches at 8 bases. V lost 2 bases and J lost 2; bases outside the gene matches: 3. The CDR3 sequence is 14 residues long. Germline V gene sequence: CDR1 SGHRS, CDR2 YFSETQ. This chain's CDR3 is CASSFGTGTYEQYF. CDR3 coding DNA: TGCGCCAGCAGCTTTGGGACAGGAACCTACGAGCAGTACTTC. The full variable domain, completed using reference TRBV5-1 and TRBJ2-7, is KAGVTQTPRYLIKTRGQQVTLSCSPISGHRSVSWYQQTPGQGLQFLFEYFSETQRNKGNFPGRFSGRQFSNSRSEMNVSTLELGDSALYLCASSFGTGTYEQYFGPGTRLTVT.